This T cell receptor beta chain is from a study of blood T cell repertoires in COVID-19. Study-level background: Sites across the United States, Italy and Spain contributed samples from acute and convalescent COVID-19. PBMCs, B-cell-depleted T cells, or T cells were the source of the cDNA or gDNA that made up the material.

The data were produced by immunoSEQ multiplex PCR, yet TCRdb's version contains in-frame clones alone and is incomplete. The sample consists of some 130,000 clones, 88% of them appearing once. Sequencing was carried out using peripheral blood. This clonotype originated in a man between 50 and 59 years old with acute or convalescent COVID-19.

The CDR3 DNA sequence: TGCGCCAGCAGCGTGTCTGTTTTGAACACTGAAGCTTTCTTT. The encoded protein is CASSVSVLNTEAFF. V is TRBV5-1 and J is TRBJ1-1; D gene unclear. Germline V gives CDR1 SGHRS, CDR2 YFSETQ. CDR3 length equals 14 residues. Between the trimmed V and J ends, which lost 4 bases and 0 bases, there was a span of 10 bases.